Each of the 29 T cell receptor beta chains below was sequenced from the same sample in a study of neurological immune-mediated disorders. TCRdb itself ran the 5' RACE reads through MiXCR, one entry per CDR3 protein. In the table there are about 80,000 distinct CDR3 sequences, roughly 4.8% of which are singletons. Material for sequencing was PBMCs. The receptors were sampled from a young woman with multiple sclerosis.

This clonotype was seen repeatedly, ten times or more. The chain uses TRBV20-1 and TRBJ2-2; D is unclear. Per the germline V gene, CDR1 is DFQATT and CDR2 is SNEGSKA (reference sequence). The CDR3 has 12 amino acids. The germline V and J ends were trimmed by 5 bases and 4 bases, with 8 bases remaining between them. The CDR3 coding sequence is TGCAGTGCTCATACTACCACCGGGGAGCTGTTTTTT. This codes for CSAHTTTGELFF.

About this clonotype itself: One base away lies a much larger clone, so this may be a sequencing read error. The V and J genes are TRBV5-1 and TRBJ2-7; D is perhaps TRBD2 (6 bases). Germline V lookup: CDR1 SGHRS, CDR2 YFSETQ. V was cut by 0 bases and J by 7 bases, with 14 bases left in between. This CDR3 is built from 14 residues. DNA of the CDR3: TGCGCCAGCAGCTTGGAAGGAGGGGTCAAAGAGCAGTACTTC. It encodes CASSLEGGVKEQYF. The full variable domain, with the rest looked up from reference TRBV5-1 and TRBJ2-7, is KAGVTQTPRYLIKTRGQQVTLSCSPISGHRSVSWYQQTPGQGLQFLFEYFSETQRNKGNFPGRFSGRQFSNSRSEMNVSTLELGDSALYLCASSLEGGVKEQYFGPGTRLTVT.

The chain recombines TRBV20-1 with TRBJ2-1; D is undetermined. The V gene lost 6 bases and the J gene lost 7 bases, with 22 bases spanning the gap. There are 15 residues in the CDR3. Per the germline V gene, CDR1 is DFQATT and CDR2 is SNEGSKA (reference sequence). The CDR3 reads CSAPSPGILENEQFF. CDR3 coding DNA: TGCAGTGCCCCCTCCCCGGGTATCTTAGAAAATGAGCAGTTCTTC.

This clonotype was recorded many times. V gene TRBV5-1 combines with J gene TRBJ2-1; 8 positions match TRBD2. V dropped 3 bases and J dropped 0; count of bases not matched to a gene: 17. The CDR3 extends over 20 amino acids. Germline CDR1 is SGHRS and CDR2 is YFSETQ. The chain's CDR3 is CASSWTLRGVLTSSYNEQFF. The CDR3 DNA is TGCGCCAGCAGCTGGACCCTGCGGGGGGTCCTTACTAGCTCCTACAATGAGCAGTTCTTC.

This rearrangement joins TRBV6-5 to TRBJ1-3; D ambiguous. The germline V gene has CDR1 MNHEY and CDR2 SVGAGI. CDR3 length: 17 amino acids. Between the trimmed V and J ends, which lost 0 bases and 0 bases, there was a span of 12 bases. The CDR3 DNA is TGTGCCAGCAGTTACTCCGGGATCCCCATCTCTGGAAACACCATATATTTT. Encoded protein: CASSYSGIPISGNTIYF.

This chain uses TRBV14 with TRBJ2-2, with D perhaps matching TRBD1 (6 bases). In germline, CDR1 is SGHDN, CDR2 FVKESK. The CDR3 is 15 residues long. The V end was cut by 4 bases, the J end by 7 bases, with 16 bases between. The CDR3 DNA follows: TGTGCCAGCAGCCTGAGACAGGCAGGAGGCGGGGAGCTGTTTTTT. Translating it yields CASSLRQAGGGELFF.

This clonotype was recorded many times. The chain is built from TRBV7-8 and TRBJ2-2, with 9 bases lining up with TRBD1. The V gene's germline CDR1 is SGHVS and CDR2 FQNEAQ. V was clipped by 1 base and J by 6 bases; unmatched bases: 12. The CDR3 is 18 residues long. CDR3 in DNA: TGTGCCAGCAGCTTAGTGACCCCCGGGACAGGGTCGGCCGGGGAGCTGTTTTTT. It encodes CASSLVTPGTGSAGELFF.

The table lists this clonotype with many counts. The chain links TRBV28 to TRBJ2-7, with a possible D match to TRBD2 (5 bases). CDR1 MDHEN and CDR2 SYDVKM come from the germline V gene. This CDR3 has 14 amino acids. V dropped 3 bases and J dropped 5 bases, with 14 bases sitting between them. The CDR3 protein is CASSFRGPGNEQYF. CDR3 DNA: TGTGCCAGCAGTTTTCGAGGGCCAGGTAACGAGCAGTACTTC.

This clonotype was seen many times. This chain links TRBV20-1 with TRBJ2-1; no reliable D call. V lost 8 bases and J 5 bases, leaving 7 bases between the germline ends. The CDR3 is 10 residues long. From germline, CDR1 is DFQATT and CDR2 SNEGSKA (reference sequence). DNA for the CDR3: TGCAGTATCCTCCACAATGAGCAGTTCTTC. This gives the protein CSILHNEQFF.

This clonotype was seen ten or more times. The chain couples TRBV20-1 to TRBJ1-6; D remains ambiguous. With 2 bases removed from V and 4 bases from J, the gap between germline ends came to 6 bases. The germline gives CDR1 DFQATT, CDR2 SNEGSKA (reference sequence). There are 13 residues in the CDR3. The CDR3 DNA is TGCAGTGCTAGAAGGGAATATAATTCACCCCTCCACTTT. Its translation is CSARREYNSPLHF.

This clonotype showed up many times. The V call is TRBV6-5, the J call TRBJ2-2, with a possible D match to TRBD1 (5 bases). There are 16 residues in the CDR3. CDR1 MNHEY and CDR2 SVGAGI come from the germline V gene. V was trimmed by 0 bases and J by 1 base, leaving 9 bases between them. DNA for the CDR3: TGTGCCAGCAGTTACTCGTTAGGGGTGAACACCGGGGAGCTGTTTTTT. Amino acids: CASSYSLGVNTGELFF.

This clonotype was detected many times. V is TRBV20-1 and J is TRBJ2-7, with 9 nucleotides matching TRBD1. The V segment lost 5 bases and the J segment 0 bases; nucleotides outside the gene matches: 8. The CDR3 is made up of 15 amino acids. The germline CDR1 and CDR2 sequences are DFQATT and SNEGSKA (reference sequence). CDR3 nucleotide sequence: TGCAGTGCTCCGGGACAGGGTTTGGGCTCCTACGAGCAGTACTTC. Translated: CSAPGQGLGSYEQYF.

The chain uses TRBV20-1 and TRBJ2-3; D gene ambiguous. CDR3 size: 11 residues. Per the germline V gene, CDR1 is DFQATT and CDR2 is SNEGSKA (reference sequence). The ends were cut back, 4 bases at V and 2 bases at J, with 4 bases in the middle. The CDR3 coding sequence is TGCAGTGCTAAGTTCACAGATACGCAGTATTTT. Translating it yields CSAKFTDTQYF.

The rearrangement uses TRBV20-1 and TRBJ2-5; 11 nucleotides align to TRBD2. The trim removed 4 bases at V and 7 bases at J, leaving 5 bases unmatched. The germline gives CDR1 DFQATT, CDR2 SNEGSKA (reference sequence). The CDR3 length is 13 residues. CDR3 loop: CSATSGRWGTQYF. CDR3 coding DNA: TGCAGTGCTACTAGCGGGAGGTGGGGGACCCAGTACTTC.

This clonotype showed up many times. CDR3 nucleotide sequence: TGCAGTGCTAGCCGCCCGCGGGGTAGGCAAGAGACCCAGTACTTC. As protein: CSASRPRGRQETQYF. The V and J genes are TRBV20-1 and TRBJ2-5; possible D gene TRBD2, 6 bases. This CDR3 contains 15 residues. The germline V gene encodes CDR1 DFQATT and CDR2 SNEGSKA (reference sequence). Trimming pared 3 bases from V and 2 bases from J, leaving 16 bases between.

Points on this clonotype: At one end, the junction sequence differs from germline, possibly due to a read error. CDR3 protein: CASSLELAGDETQYF. As DNA, the CDR3 is TGCGCCAGCAGCCTGGAACTAGCGGGAGATGAGACCCAGTACTTC. J is TRBJ2-5 and V is TRBV7-9, with 11 positions matching TRBD2. Looked up from germline, CDR1 is SEHNR and CDR2 is FQNEAQ (reference sequence). There are 15 residues in the CDR3.

In its sample, this clonotype was seen many times. The CDR3 region is CATSRDRGPDTQYF. CDR3 coding DNA: TGTGCCACCAGCAGAGATCGGGGGCCAGATACGCAGTATTTT. J is TRBJ2-3 and V is TRBV15; D tentatively reads TRBD1 or TRBD2 (6 bases each). Germline V gene lookup returns CDR1 LNHNV and CDR2 YYDKDF (reference sequence). The CDR3 consists of 14 residues. Trimming left V 0 bases short and J 4 bases short, with 8 bases between.

The table lists this clonotype with many counts. This sequence joins TRBV11-2 and TRBJ2-3, with D unclear. Per germline, CDR1 SGHAT and CDR2 FQNNGV. The CDR3 runs to 13 residues. V shed 0 bases and J shed 6 bases, with 7 bases lying between them. In nucleotides, the CDR3 is TGTGCCAGCAGCTTAGATCGGATTGATACGCAGTATTTT. It is translated as CASSLDRIDTQYF.

This clonotype showed up many times. The rearrangement joins TRBV20-1 to TRBJ1-3, with a tentative D call TRBD1 (5 bases). This CDR3 has 11 residues. The V gene's germline CDR1 is DFQATT and CDR2 SNEGSKA (reference sequence). Deletions cut 4 bases from V and 10 bases from J, with 11 bases between. Written as DNA, the CDR3 is TGCAGTGCTACCCCGGGGGAGACCATATATTTT. It yields the protein CSATPGETIYF.

About this clonotype: One junction end does not reproduce the germline sequence, and a read error may be involved. V usage is TRBV2 and J usage is TRBJ1-5; D not resolved. The CDR3 spans 11 residues. Germline V gene sequence: CDR1 SNHLY, CDR2 FYNNEI. The CDR3 DNA follows: TGTGCCAGCAGTCTCGGCCGGCCCCAACATTTT. Protein: CASSLGRPQHF.

This clonotype was seen a handful of times. A much bigger clone sits one base away, suggesting this may be a read error. J is TRBJ1-5 and V is TRBV10-3, with 7 bases aligning to TRBD1. The germline CDR1 and CDR2 sequences are ENHRY and SYGVKD. The V segment lost 6 bases and the J segment 4 bases; nucleotides outside the gene matches: 0. CDR3 length: 12 residues. CDR3 in amino acids: CAIRQGNQPQHF. CDR3 in DNA: TGTGCCATCAGACAGGGGAATCAGCCCCAGCATTTT.

This clonotype came up many times. V usage is TRBV7-9 and J usage is TRBJ2-1; D perhaps matches TRBD2 (6 bases). This CDR3 spans 15 amino acids. CDR1 SEHNR and CDR2 FQNEAQ come from the germline V gene (reference sequence). V dropped 3 bases and J dropped 7 bases, with 16 bases sitting between them. The CDR3 loop is CASSFWRDEMNEQFF. In DNA form, the CDR3 reads TGTGCCAGCAGCTTCTGGCGGGACGAGATGAATGAGCAGTTCTTC.

This clonotype was picked up many times. This chain connects TRBV12-3 or TRBV12-4 to TRBJ1-6; D remains ambiguous. This CDR3 comprises 12 residues. Trimming left V 3 bases short and J 6 bases short, with 3 bases between. This chain's CDR3 is CASSFGNSPLHF. The CDR3 DNA reads as TGTGCCAGCAGTTTCGGTAATTCACCCCTCCACTTT.

This clonotype was counted at least ten times. The chain recombines TRBV5-1 with TRBJ1-1; 10 bases are a match to TRBD1. CDR1 and CDR2 from the germline V gene are SGHRS and YFSETQ. The length of the CDR3 is 15 residues. The ends lost 4 bases at V and 3 bases at J; junction bases unmatched: 6. CDR3 nucleotides: TGCGCCAGCAGCACCGGACAGGGGGGATACACTGAAGCTTTCTTT. The encoded protein is CASSTGQGGYTEAFF.

This clonotype was found many times. This rearrangement joins TRBV5-1 to TRBJ2-5, with D tentatively TRBD1 (6 bases). Germline V CDR1 and CDR2: SGHRS, YFSETQ. Trimming left V 7 bases short and J 2 bases short, with 18 bases between. This CDR3 has 15 amino acids. The CDR3 sequence: CASRTTGFGQETQYF. In nucleotides, the CDR3 is TGCGCCAGCCGTACTACAGGGTTCGGACAAGAGACCCAGTACTTC. Full variable domain (rest looked up from reference TRBV5-1 and TRBJ2-5): KAGVTQTPRYLIKTRGQQVTLSCSPISGHRSVSWYQQTPGQGLQFLFEYFSETQRNKGNFPGRFSGRQFSNSRSEMNVSTLELGDSALYLCASRTTGFGQETQYFGPGTRLLVL.

This clonotype has ten or more counts. The chain has TRBV27 and TRBJ1-2; D call uncertain. The CDR3 loop spans 13 amino acids. The germline V gene encodes CDR1 MNHEY and CDR2 SMNVEV (reference sequence). The ends were cut back, 3 bases at V and 4 bases at J, with 9 bases in the middle. The CDR3 here is CASSFGPSYGYTF. In nucleotides, the CDR3 is TGTGCCAGCAGTTTCGGACCCTCCTATGGCTACACCTTC.

Ten or more counts support this clonotype. The chain couples TRBV18 to TRBJ2-5, with 8 positions matching TRBD2. CDR1 is KGHSH, CDR2 LQKENI, per germline. There are 14 residues in the CDR3. J gave up 4 bases and V 1 base, and 2 bases lay outside the gene matches. Written as DNA, the CDR3 is TGTGCCAGCTCACCACGCGGGGGGCTAGAGACCCAGTACTTC. Protein: CASSPRGGLETQYF.

This chain uses TRBV10-3 with TRBJ2-1, with TRBD2 matching 8 bases. After removal of 3 bases from V and 4 bases from J, the junction contained 5 bases not matched to a gene. Germline V gene lookup returns CDR1 ENHRY and CDR2 SYGVKD. This CDR3 is 15 amino acids long. CDR3 region: CAISESGGQYNEQFF. As DNA, the CDR3 is TGTGCCATCAGTGAAAGCGGGGGCCAATACAATGAGCAGTTCTTC.

Many counts were recorded for this clonotype. This sequence joins TRBV12-3 or TRBV12-4 and TRBJ1-6; 11 bases line up with TRBD1. Losses at the gene ends were 6 bases for V and 9 bases for J; bases not matched to a gene: 4. CDR3 length: 14 residues. The CDR3 DNA reads as TGTGCCAGCAGGGGACAGGGGGTAGCTTCACCCCTCCACTTT. As protein: CASRGQGVASPLHF.